This TCR beta chain was observed in a study of T cells in localized non-small cell lung cancer (dated by TCRdb to about 2020). A note on the overall study: Comparing tumors with uninvolved tumor-adjacent lungs, the study looked at the T cell repertoires of over 200 patients with early-stage NSCLC. The cohort comprised some 220 treatment-naïve NSCLC patients with resected, localized lung tumors. Of the NSCLC patients, around 130 were male and approximately 110 were female, and the mean age was approximately 69 years. The investigation overall reported the following: Because multi-region sequencing of the tumors was not done, intratumor heterogeneity could not be ruled out. The highest T cell clonality was observed in uninvolved tumor-adjacent lung, where clonality exceeded that of tumor, suggesting that antigenic responses were more focused in uninvolved tumor-adjacent lung. Of the top 100 tumor clones, a median of roughly 53 were detected in paired uninvolved adjacent lung; 28 were also among that lung's top 100. Since the design was exploratory, TCR variables were selected using unadjusted p-values with no false-discovery rate correction. Longer overall survival was associated with higher blood T cell density, whereas shorter survival was associated with higher adjacent-lung clonality.

TCR beta CDR3 regions were sequenced from DNA using the immunoSEQ Assay. The paper's processing steps were these. T cell density was computed as TCR beta template counts normalized to usable DNA estimated by amplifying housekeeping genes. Using the preseqR package, richness was estimated by extrapolating to 120,000 templates for tissue samples and 400,000 templates for PBMC samples. Clonality was defined as one minus Pielou's evenness. Tissue-enriched TCRs were identified by differential abundance testing using productive amino-acid clonotypes, minimum total count 5 and alpha 0.1. The Jaccard Index and the Morisita Overlap Index were used to measure how much the repertoires overlapped between compartments. GLIPH grouped TCR beta CDR3s together with public tetramer-defined viral CDR3s, and a viral motif had to include at least three viral sequences and also show V-gene enrichment. The table comes from immuneACCESS by way of TCRdb, which keeps in-frame sequences with V and J called. Part of the clones is missing from these tables; in studies checked, under half for an unresolved V gene and the rest for unknown reasons. V and J calls and clone size come straight from that table; D and trimming were deduced from the DNA. For this sample there are over 20,000 clones; over 75% appear just once. The biggest ten clones account for around 15% of the sample.

At diagnosis, tumor, uninvolved tumor-adjacent lung and peripheral blood were collected and then preserved as a mix of FFPE and fresh-frozen material. For TCR repertoire profiling, blood samples were analyzed as peripheral blood mononuclear cells. With respect to this clone: It lacks a known antigen. No much larger clone exists at a distance of one base, and base qualities are not known.

Sequencing was performed on PBMCs, taken before any cancer treatment. The sequence was obtained from a woman between 35 and 75 years old with stage II squamous cell lung carcinoma.

The CDR3 is CASSLEGGRGRLAEQYF. The DNA sequence follows: TGTGCCAGCAGCTTAGAAGGGGGACGCGGGAGGTTAGCCGAGCAGTACTTC. Rearrangement joined TRBV7-6 to TRBJ2-7; the central 8 bases match TRBD2. Compared with germline, V lacks 1 base and J lacks 6 bases; bases without a gene match: 14. CDR1 SGHVS and CDR2 FNYEAQ were looked up in the germline V gene. Inclusive of the bounding cysteine and phenylalanine, the CDR3 is 17 residues long. Left in the record is the CDR3 DNA by itself, 51 bases read in frame from the first base.